This TCR beta chain was sequenced for a study of cytomegalovirus exposure and HLA in healthy donors. Findings and caveats of the study: TCR beta V- and J-gene trimming, according to a later analysis, was linked to a missense DCLRE1C variant.

The PCR made use of 60 Vbeta and 13 Jbeta primers. Method: immunoSEQ multiplex PCR; TCRdb's copy keeps in-frame clones and lacks some. Of more than 150,000 clones detected, roughly 77% appear once; the ten largest clones hold 1%. Nominal health characterized the donors when sampled, though unrecorded immune exposures were likely. The CDR3 contains 15 residues. J lost 3 bases, V lost 3 bases, and 8 bases had no gene match. Per germline, CDR1 SGHTA and CDR2 FQGNSA. This clone was recorded a few times. Its antigen is currently unknown. The chain combines TRBV7-2 with TRBJ2-7, with TRBD1 identical over 7 bases. Sequencing was done on a sample of PBMCs. This sequence originates from a woman aged 50 to 60 in good health and CMV-seropositive. The CDR3: CASSFRQGLNYEQYF. The CDR3 nucleotides are TGTGCCAGCAGCTTCCGACAGGGCCTAAACTACGAGCAGTACTTC.